This T cell receptor (beta chain) was observed in a study of beta chain features in type 1 diabetes. Study-wide results and caveats: In every one of the four CD4+ subsets, TCRB CDR3s were moderately but significantly shorter in Type 1 diabetes patients.

With respect to this clone: Its target is unknown.

As every portion of the isolated RNA was reverse transcribed, the sequencing read expressed TCRB transcripts. The repertoire was sequenced with immunoSEQ multiplex PCR; TCRdb's copy has only in-frame clones and lacks some. The sample lists fewer than 350,000 clones; roughly 15% were seen once. The V and J ends lost 0 bases and 4 bases, in that order; junction bases with no gene match: 3. Germline CDR1 is SGDLS and CDR2 is YYNGEE. The CDR3 contains 15 residues. The receptor was isolated from a man between 18 and 29 years old with type 1 diabetes. This chain connects TRBV9 to TRBJ2-1; the match to TRBD2 covers 8 bases. The sequenced material came from naive CD4+ T cells from blood. The CDR3 region is CASSVATSGYNEQFF. CDR3 nucleotide sequence: TGTGCCAGCAGCGTAGCCACTAGCGGTTACAATGAGCAGTTCTTC.